This TCR beta chain derives from a study of long-term antiretroviral therapy in people with HIV. Running of the v3.0 immunoSEQ assay took place at survey level. Sequenced by immunoSEQ multiplex PCR; TCRdb stores in-frame clones only, minus some. The sample records about 20,000 clones, over 90% being singletons. Each HIV participant was treated in the United States. In germline, CDR1 is MNHNS, CDR2 SASEGT. The CDR3 consists of 14 residues. V was clipped by 7 bases and J by 3 bases; unmatched bases: 6. The V gene is TRBV6-1, the J gene TRBJ1-5; 7 nucleotides match TRBD1. The TCR sequence derives from a woman between 45 and 65 years old with HIV. Sequenced material: unsorted PBMCs, taken 4.4 years after starting antiretroviral therapy. The CDR3 loop is CASNTDRTNQPQHF. For the CDR3, the DNA is TGTGCCAGCAACACGGACAGGACCAATCAGCCCCAGCATTTT.